The T cell receptor beta chain described here comes from a study of cytomegalovirus exposure and HLA in healthy donors. Findings and limits, study-wide: Cytomegalovirus-associated status was assigned to fewer than 200 TCR beta chains. It has been reported that TCR beta sequences accurately predicted the HLA-A and HLA-B alleles of most subjects.

Trimming removed 0 bases from V and 9 bases from J; junction bases left unmatched: 10. This CDR3 has 15 residues. Germline V lookup: CDR1 GTSNPN, CDR2 SVGIG (reference sequence). The PCR used 60 Vbeta and 13 Jbeta primers. TCRdb's copy holds only in-frame clones and misses some; the assay was immunoSEQ multiplex PCR. The data contain 150,000 to 200,000 clones, more than 75% of them singletons. Points on this clone: The antigen remains unidentified.

The source of this sequence is a woman in her 50s in good health and CMV-seropositive. The rearrangement uses TRBV30 and TRBJ2-5, with TRBD2 identical over 10 bases. Sequenced material: PBMCs. CDR3 amino acids: CAWSVGLAGVEAQYF. The DNA of the CDR3 is TGTGCCTGGAGTGTAGGGCTAGCGGGAGTGGAGGCCCAGTACTTC.